A single sample gave rise to the 18 T cell receptor beta chains below, sequenced in a study of preoperative IRX-2 immunotherapy in early breast cancer. Regarding treatment: preoperative locoregional IRX-2 cytokine immunotherapy. TCRdb's table, derived via immunoSEQ multiplex PCR, lists solely in-frame clones and lacks some. The table includes tens of thousands of clones, 65% to 85% detected once. This material was acquired from a patient treated with IRX-2 immunotherapy. The receptors stem from a human donor with breast cancer.

This CDR3 reads CASRGLGYNSPLHF. The CDR3 coding sequence is TGCGCCAGCAGGGGGCTGGGCTATAATTCACCCCTCCACTTT. V gene TRBV5-1 combines with J gene TRBJ1-6; perhaps TRBD1 as D (5 bases). The CDR3 runs to 14 residues. Germline-derived CDR1 and CDR2 are SGHRS and YFSETQ. V lost 5 bases, J lost 3 bases, and 9 bases lay in between.

This clone was found a few times. The V call is TRBV6-8, the J call TRBJ2-7; 7 bases map to TRBD1. Per germline, CDR1 MNHGY and CDR2 SAAAGT. V shed 2 bases, J shed 6 bases, and the junction held 4 bases outside the gene matches. This CDR3 has 13 residues. The CDR3 spells CASSYGTVSEQYF. CDR3 coding DNA: TGTGCCAGCAGTTACGGGACAGTCTCCGAGCAGTACTTC.

CDR3 DNA: TGTGCCATCCAGGGGGCTGGGGCCAACGTCCTGACTTTC. Protein: CAIQGAGANVLTF. The chain combines TRBV6-8 with TRBJ2-6, with 7 nucleotides matching TRBD1. V shed 10 bases and J 2 bases; nucleotides not matched to a gene: 2. The CDR3 contains 13 residues. Per germline, CDR1 MNHGY and CDR2 SAAAGT.

CDR3 DNA: TGTGCCAGCAGCCCCCCTGGGGGGGGTCGTGGCACCGGGGAGCTGTTTTTT. Residues: CASSPPGGGRGTGELFF. The J gene is TRBJ2-2, the V gene TRBV7-1; 7 nucleotides match TRBD2. TRBV7-1 qualifies as an ORF whose function is uncertain. V gave up 5 bases and J gave up 4 bases; unmatched junction bases: 13. This CDR3 region has 17 residues.

With regard to this clone: A junction boundary mismatches the germline segment, possibly from a read error. J is TRBJ1-5 and V is TRBV18; no firm D call. CDR3 length: 16 residues. In germline, CDR1 is KGHSH, CDR2 LQKENI. CDR3 sequence reads: CTSCTNHTAGSWAQHF. CDR3 nucleotides: TGTACCAGCTGTACCAACCATACTGCGGGCAGCTGGGCCCAGCATTTT.

This sequence joins TRBV30 and TRBJ1-1; no reliable D call. The germline V gene has CDR1 GTSNPN and CDR2 SVGIG (reference sequence). The CDR3 loop spans 13 amino acids. Trimming took off 8 bases at V and 5 bases at J, with 18 bases between the two ends. The CDR3 DNA is TGTGCCGGAGAAAAGCAGGTTCGGACTGAAGCTTTCTTT. Its translation is CAGEKQVRTEAFF. The full variable domain, with the rest looked up from reference TRBV30 and TRBJ1-1, is SQTIHQWPATLVQPVGSPLSLECTVEGTSNPNLYWYRQAAGRGLQLLFYSVGIGQISSEVPQNLSASRPQDRQFILSSKKLLLSDSGFYLCAGEKQVRTEAFFGQGTRLTVV.

This clone has more than one count but fewer than ten. This chain connects TRBV11-3 to TRBJ2-3; 13 bases are a match to TRBD2. CDR1 and CDR2 (germline): SGHNT, YENEEA. CDR3 length: 17 residues. The V and J ends lost 5 bases and 6 bases, in that order; junction bases with no gene match: 11. In DNA, the CDR3 is TGTGCCAGCAGCCAATCACCGGGACTAGCGGGGTTGGATACGCAGTATTTT. As protein: CASSQSPGLAGLDTQYF.

The rearrangement joins TRBV15 to TRBJ2-1, with 10 bases lining up with TRBD2. Germline trimming cut 0 bases from V and 9 bases from J; bases unmatched to any gene: 5. The CDR3 totals 15 residues. Per the germline V gene, CDR1 is LNHNV and CDR2 is YYDKDF (reference sequence). In nucleotides, the CDR3 is TGTGCCACCAGCAGAGATGTACTAGCGGGATCTGAGCAGTTCTTC. Translating gives CATSRDVLAGSEQFF.

The V and J genes are TRBV28 and TRBJ2-7; D may match TRBD1 or TRBD2 (5 bases each). From germline, CDR1 is MDHEN and CDR2 SYDVKM. Trimming left V 6 bases short and J 3 bases short, with 12 bases between. The CDR3 contains 13 residues. The CDR3 DNA reads as TGTGCCAGCAGGGGACGCCCGAACTACGAGCAGTACTTC. Protein product: CASRGRPNYEQYF. Complete variable domain (other parts from reference TRBV28 and TRBJ2-7): DVKVTQSSRYLVKRTGEKVFLECVQDMDHENMFWYRQDPGLGLRLIYFSYDVKMKEKGDIPEGYSVSREKKERFSLILESASTNQTSMYLCASRGRPNYEQYFGPGTRLTVT.

This clone was counted once. The rearrangement uses TRBV6-8 and TRBJ2-7; D call uncertain. The germline V gene has CDR1 MNHGY and CDR2 SAAAGT. The V gene lost 6 bases and the J gene lost 1 base, with 10 bases spanning the gap. This CDR3 has 13 residues. The CDR3 protein is CASSPFESYEQYF. As DNA, the CDR3 is TGTGCCAGCAGCCCATTCGAATCCTACGAGCAGTACTTC.

The chain combines TRBV4-1 with TRBJ1-2; 8 nucleotides align to TRBD1. CDR1 and CDR2 (germline): MGHRA, YSYEKL. The J segment lost 6 bases and the V segment lost 1 base, leaving 7 bases of the junction unmatched. The CDR3 runs 15 residues. The CDR3 DNA reads as TGCGCCAGCAGCCAAGGGGAGACAGGGGTTCATGGCTACACCTTC. Amino acids: CASSQGETGVHGYTF.

The rearrangement links TRBV7-1 to TRBJ2-5; 7 bases are shared with TRBD2. TRBV7-1 is an ORF for which the function is uncertain. After removal of 4 bases from V and 2 bases from J, the junction contained 16 bases not matched to a gene. CDR3 length: 18 amino acids. CDR3 nucleotides: TGTGCCAGCAGCTTAGAGGGGAGGGAAAGGCGACTACAAGAGACCCAGTACTTC. Translating it yields CASSLEGRERRLQETQYF.

The chain recombines TRBV18 with TRBJ1-1, with TRBD1 identical over 9 bases. The trim removed 6 bases at V and 6 bases at J, leaving 17 bases unmatched. The CDR3 is made up of 17 amino acids. Germline CDR1 is KGHSH and CDR2 is LQKENI. This CDR3 is CASSLMDRGDGRAEAFF. The CDR3 bases are TGTGCCAGCTCCCTGATGGACAGGGGTGATGGTAGAGCTGAAGCTTTCTTT.

V is TRBV11-3 and J is TRBJ2-7; 10 nucleotides line up with TRBD1. The junction had 12 bases not matched to a gene; V was cut back by 5 bases and J by 5 bases. This CDR3 spans 16 amino acids. Germline assignment: CDR1 SGHNT and CDR2 YENEEA. CDR3 nucleotide sequence: TGTGCCAGCAGCCAACTTCCAGGACAGGGGGTCAACGAGCAGTACTTC. Protein sequence: CASSQLPGQGVNEQYF.

This chain connects TRBV10-2 to TRBJ2-7; no clear D gene. Germline V lookup: CDR1 WSHSY, CDR2 SAAADI. The germline V and J ends were trimmed by 7 bases and 5 bases, with 15 bases remaining between them. The CDR3 is made up of 13 amino acids. The CDR3 nucleotides read TGCGCCAGCACGTCCCTCGGGTTTGACGAGCAGTACTTC. Translated, it gives CASTSLGFDEQYF.

This rearrangement joins TRBV14 to TRBJ1-6; D remains unclear. Germline V gene data show CDR1 as SGHDN and CDR2 as FVKESK. With 1 base removed from V and 8 bases from J, the gap between germline ends came to 15 bases. The CDR3 contains 16 residues. CDR3 amino acids: CASSQVGMRKDSPLHF. The CDR3 DNA is TGTGCCAGCAGCCAAGTCGGTATGAGGAAGGATTCACCCCTCCACTTT.

V gene TRBV30 combines with J gene TRBJ1-1; D not resolved. The V end lost 4 bases, the J end lost 9 bases, and 15 bases lay between the germline ends. CDR3 length equals 12 residues. In germline, CDR1 is GTSNPN, CDR2 SVGIG (reference sequence). DNA of the CDR3: TGTGCCTGGACCTCTAGAGGAGTTAAAGCTTTCTTT. It translates to CAWTSRGVKAFF.

J is TRBJ2-3 and V is TRBV18; TRBD1 matches at 7 bases. J gave up 2 bases and V 6 bases, and 5 bases lay outside the gene matches. CDR1 KGHSH and CDR2 LQKENI come from the germline V gene. The length of the CDR3 is 14 residues. CDR3 protein: CASSRQGFTDTQYF. The CDR3 DNA reads as TGTGCCAGCTCTCGACAGGGTTTCACAGATACGCAGTATTTT.